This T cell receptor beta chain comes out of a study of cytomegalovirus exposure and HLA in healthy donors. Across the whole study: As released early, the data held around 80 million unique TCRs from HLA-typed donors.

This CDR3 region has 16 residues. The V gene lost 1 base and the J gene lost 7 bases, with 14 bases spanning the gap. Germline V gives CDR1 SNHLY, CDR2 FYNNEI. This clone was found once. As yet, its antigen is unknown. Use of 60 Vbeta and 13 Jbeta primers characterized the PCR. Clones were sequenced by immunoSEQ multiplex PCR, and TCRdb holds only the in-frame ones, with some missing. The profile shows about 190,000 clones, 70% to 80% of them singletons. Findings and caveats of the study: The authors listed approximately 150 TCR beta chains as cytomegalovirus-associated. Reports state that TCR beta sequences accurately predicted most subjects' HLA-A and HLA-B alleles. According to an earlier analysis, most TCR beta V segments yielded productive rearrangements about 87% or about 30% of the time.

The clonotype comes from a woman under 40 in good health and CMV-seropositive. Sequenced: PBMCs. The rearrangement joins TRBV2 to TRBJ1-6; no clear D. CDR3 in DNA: TGTGCCAGCAGTGAAGAGGACTTCGTGAGGAATTCACCCCTCCACTTT. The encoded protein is CASSEEDFVRNSPLHF.